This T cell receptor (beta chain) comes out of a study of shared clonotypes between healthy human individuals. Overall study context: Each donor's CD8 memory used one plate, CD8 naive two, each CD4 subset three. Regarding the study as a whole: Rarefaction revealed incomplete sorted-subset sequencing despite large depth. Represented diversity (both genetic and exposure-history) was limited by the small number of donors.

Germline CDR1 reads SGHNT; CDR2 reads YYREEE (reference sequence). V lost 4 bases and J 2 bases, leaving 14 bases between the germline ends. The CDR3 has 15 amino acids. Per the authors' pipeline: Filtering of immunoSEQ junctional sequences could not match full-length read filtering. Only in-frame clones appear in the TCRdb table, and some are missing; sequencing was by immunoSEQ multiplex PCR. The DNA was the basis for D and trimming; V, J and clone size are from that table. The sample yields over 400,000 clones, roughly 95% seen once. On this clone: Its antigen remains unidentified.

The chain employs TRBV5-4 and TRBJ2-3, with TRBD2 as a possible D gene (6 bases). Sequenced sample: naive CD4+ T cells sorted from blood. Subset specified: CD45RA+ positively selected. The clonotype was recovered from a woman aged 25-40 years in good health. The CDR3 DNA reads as TGTGCCAGCAGCCCTAGCGCACAATACACAGATACGCAGTATTTT. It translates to CASSPSAQYTDTQYF. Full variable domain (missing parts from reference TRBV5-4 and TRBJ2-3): ETGVTQSPTHLIKTRGQQVTLRCSSQSGHNTVSWYQQALGQGPQFIFQYYREEENGRGNFPPRFSGLQFPNYSSELNVNALELDDSALYLCASSPSAQYTDTQYFGPGTRLTVL.